What follows is one T cell receptor (beta chain) and its context. The germline CDR1 and CDR2 sequences are SGHTA and FQGNSA. This CDR3 has 16 residues. The V and J ends lost 2 bases and 6 bases respectively, with 20 bases between them. The source of the sample is a study of T cell changes during pregnancy in multiple sclerosis. Libraries were prepared by immunoSEQ multiplex PCR; TCRdb keeps only in-frame clonotypes and omits some of them. This sample has fewer than 75,000 clones, with 80% to 95% found just once. This TCR came from a female donor with multiple sclerosis, enrolled in a pregnancy study. The material was peripheral blood, obtained in the second trimester of pregnancy. The chain uses TRBV7-2 and TRBJ2-7; D may be TRBD2 (5 bases). DNA of the CDR3: TGTGCCAGCAGCTTATCCAGGACGGCCGGTCGGGGCGAGCAGTACTTC. Translated: CASSLSRTAGRGEQYF.